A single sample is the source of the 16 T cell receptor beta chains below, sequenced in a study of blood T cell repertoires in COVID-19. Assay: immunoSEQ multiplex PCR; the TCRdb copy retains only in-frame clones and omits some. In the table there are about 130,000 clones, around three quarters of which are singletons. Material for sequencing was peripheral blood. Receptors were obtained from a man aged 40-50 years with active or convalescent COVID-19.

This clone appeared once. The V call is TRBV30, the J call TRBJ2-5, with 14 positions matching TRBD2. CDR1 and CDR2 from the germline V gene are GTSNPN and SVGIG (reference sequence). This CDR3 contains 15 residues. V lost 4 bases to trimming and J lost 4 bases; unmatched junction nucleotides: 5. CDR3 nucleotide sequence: TGTGCCTGGACCCTAGGACTAGCGGGAGGAGAGACCCAGTACTTC. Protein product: CAWTLGLAGGETQYF.

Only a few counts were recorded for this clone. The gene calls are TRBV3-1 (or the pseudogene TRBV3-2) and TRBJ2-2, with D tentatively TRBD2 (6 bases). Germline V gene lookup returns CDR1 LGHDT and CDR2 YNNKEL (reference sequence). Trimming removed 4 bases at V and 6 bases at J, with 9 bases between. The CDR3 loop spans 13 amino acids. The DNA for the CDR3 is TGTGCCAGCAGCCTACTAGCTCCCGGGGAGCTGTTTTTT. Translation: CASSLLAPGELFF.

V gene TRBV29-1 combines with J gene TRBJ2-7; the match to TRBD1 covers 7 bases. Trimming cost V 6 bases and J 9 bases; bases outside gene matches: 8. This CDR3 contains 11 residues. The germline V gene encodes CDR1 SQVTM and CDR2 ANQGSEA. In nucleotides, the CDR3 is TGCAGCGTGGCGACAGGGTGGGGGCAGTACTTC. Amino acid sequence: CSVATGWGQYF.

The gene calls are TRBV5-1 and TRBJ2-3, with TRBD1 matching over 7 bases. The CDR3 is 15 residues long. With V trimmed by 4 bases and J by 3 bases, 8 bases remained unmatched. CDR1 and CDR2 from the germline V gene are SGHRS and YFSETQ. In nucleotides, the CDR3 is TGCGCCAGCAGCCTTAGACAGGGAATGACAGATACGCAGTATTTT. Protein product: CASSLRQGMTDTQYF.

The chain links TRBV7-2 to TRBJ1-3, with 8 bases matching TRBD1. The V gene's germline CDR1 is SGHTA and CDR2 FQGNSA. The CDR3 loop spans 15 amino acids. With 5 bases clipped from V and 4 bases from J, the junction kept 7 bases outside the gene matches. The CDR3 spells CASSPRTGMGNTIYF. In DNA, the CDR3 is TGTGCCAGCAGCCCGAGGACAGGGATGGGAAACACCATATATTTT.

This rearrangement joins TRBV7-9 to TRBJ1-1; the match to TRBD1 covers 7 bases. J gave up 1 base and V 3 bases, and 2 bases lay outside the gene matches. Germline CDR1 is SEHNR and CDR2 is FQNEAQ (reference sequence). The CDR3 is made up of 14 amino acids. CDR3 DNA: TGTGCCAGCAGCTTTAGGACAGGGAACACTGAAGCTTTCTTT. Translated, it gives CASSFRTGNTEAFF.

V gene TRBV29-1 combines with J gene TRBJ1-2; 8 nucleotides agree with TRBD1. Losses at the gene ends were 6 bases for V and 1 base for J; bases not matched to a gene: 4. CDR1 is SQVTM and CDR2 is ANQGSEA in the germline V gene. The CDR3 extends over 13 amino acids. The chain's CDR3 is CSVQTGVNYGYTF. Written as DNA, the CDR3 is TGCAGCGTCCAGACAGGGGTTAACTATGGCTACACCTTC.

Written as DNA, the CDR3 is TGCAGCGTTGCGCCGACAGTAAATAATTCACCCCTCCACTTT. Encoded protein: CSVAPTVNNSPLHF. The chain employs TRBV29-1 and TRBJ1-6; D is perhaps TRBD1 (5 bases). V lost 4 bases and J lost 5, with 12 bases in between. The CDR3 sequence is 14 residues long. Germline V gives CDR1 SQVTM, CDR2 ANQGSEA.

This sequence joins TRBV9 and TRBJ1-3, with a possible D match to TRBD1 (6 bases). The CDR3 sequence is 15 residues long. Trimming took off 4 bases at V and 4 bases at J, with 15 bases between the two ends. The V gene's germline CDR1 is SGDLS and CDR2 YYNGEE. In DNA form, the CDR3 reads TGTGCCAGCAGCCCCCGACAGGAGCCGGGAAACACCATATATTTT. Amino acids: CASSPRQEPGNTIYF.

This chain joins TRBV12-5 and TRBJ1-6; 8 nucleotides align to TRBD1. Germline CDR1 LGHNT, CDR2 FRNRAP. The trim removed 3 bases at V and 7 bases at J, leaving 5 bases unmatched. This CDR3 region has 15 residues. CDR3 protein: CASGLSDRENSPLHF. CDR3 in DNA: TGTGCTAGTGGTTTATCGGACAGGGAAAATTCACCCCTCCACTTT.

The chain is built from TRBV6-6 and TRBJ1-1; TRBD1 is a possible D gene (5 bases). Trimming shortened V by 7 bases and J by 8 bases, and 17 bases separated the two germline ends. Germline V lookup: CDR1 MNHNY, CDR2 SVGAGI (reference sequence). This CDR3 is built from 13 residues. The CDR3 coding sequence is TGTGCCAGCAACTTACCGGGGGAAGCGGAAGCTTTCTTT. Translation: CASNLPGEAEAFF.

The CDR3 DNA reads as TGTGCCAGCAGCGTAGGCGGGTCCCCCATGAACACTGAAGCTTTCTTT. As protein: CASSVGGSPMNTEAFF. V and J are TRBV9 and TRBJ1-1; no definite D call. The V gene lost 0 bases and the J gene lost 0 bases, with 12 bases spanning the gap. This CDR3 is 16 amino acids long. CDR1 is SGDLS and CDR2 is YYNGEE in the germline V gene.

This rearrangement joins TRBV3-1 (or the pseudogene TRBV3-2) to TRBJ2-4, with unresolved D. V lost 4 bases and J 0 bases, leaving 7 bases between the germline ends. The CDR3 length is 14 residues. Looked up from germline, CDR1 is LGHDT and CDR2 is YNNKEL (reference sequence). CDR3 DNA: TGTGCCAGCAGCCGGTCAGGAGCCAAAAACATTCAGTACTTC. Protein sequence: CASSRSGAKNIQYF.

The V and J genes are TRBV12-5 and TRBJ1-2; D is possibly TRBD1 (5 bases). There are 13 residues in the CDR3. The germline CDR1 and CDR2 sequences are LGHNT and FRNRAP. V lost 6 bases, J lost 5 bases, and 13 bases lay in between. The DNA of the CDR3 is TGTGCTAGTGGACCTTCAGGGTATTATGGCTACACCTTC. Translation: CASGPSGYYGYTF.

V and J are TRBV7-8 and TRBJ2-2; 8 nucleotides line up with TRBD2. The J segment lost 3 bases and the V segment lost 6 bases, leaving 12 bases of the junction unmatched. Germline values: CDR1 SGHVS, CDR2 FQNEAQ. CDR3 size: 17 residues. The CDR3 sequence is CASRQRPAGDHTGELFF. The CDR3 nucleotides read TGTGCCAGCAGACAAAGGCCAGCGGGGGACCACACCGGGGAGCTGTTTTTT.

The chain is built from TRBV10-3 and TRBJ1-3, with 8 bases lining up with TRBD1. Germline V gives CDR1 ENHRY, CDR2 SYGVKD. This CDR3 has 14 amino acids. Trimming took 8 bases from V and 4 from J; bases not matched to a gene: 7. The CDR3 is CAIGQGQTGNTIYF. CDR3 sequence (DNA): TGTGCCATCGGACAGGGACAAACAGGAAACACCATATATTTT.